This T cell receptor beta chain was retrieved from a study of blood T cells in healthy people across ages. Study-wide points: Any conclusive comparison of naive versus antigen-experienced cells was prevented by using unsorted PBMCs. Higher diversity and more naive CD4+ cells were features of long-lived donors, compared to aged donors. In these data, TCR beta diversity tracked strongly with naive T cell percentage.

The CDR3 contains 18 residues. Germline lookup yields CDR1 ENHRY and CDR2 SYGVKD. V shed 6 bases and J 0 bases; nucleotides not matched to a gene: 9. As for this clonotype: What it binds is not known.

PCR was performed a second time for roughly 7 to 11 cycles using a sample-barcoded 5' primer and a J-beta primer mix. TCRdb re-derived calls from the 5' RACE reads in MiXCR, one entry per CDR3 protein. The table records 600,000 to 1,000,000 distinct CDR3 sequences, nearly 60% of them present only once. The sequenced sample consisted of blood. The sequence derives from a man aged 25 to 45 in good health. The rearrangement links TRBV10-3 to TRBJ2-1; TRBD2 matches at 12 bases. This chain's CDR3 is CAIRGLAGSSSSYNEQFF. The CDR3 bases are TGTGCCATCAGGGGACTAGCGGGTTCCTCGAGCTCCTACAATGAGCAGTTCTTC.